This T cell receptor beta chain was documented in a study of blood T cell repertoires in COVID-19. TCRdb keeps only in-frame clones here, not all; method: immunoSEQ multiplex PCR. The data show about 280,000 clones, about 85% seen once. Germline V gene sequence: CDR1 MGHRA, CDR2 YSYEKL. There are 13 residues in the CDR3. V lost 5 bases, J lost 4 bases, and 9 bases lay in between. The sequenced material came from PBMCs or T cells enriched from blood (not recorded which). The sequence came from a woman aged 45 to 65 who had recovered from COVID-19. J is TRBJ2-1 and V is TRBV4-1, with D maybe TRBD2 (5 bases). The CDR3 loop is CASSSTGYNEQFF. The CDR3 region has the DNA TGCGCCAGCAGCTCCACGGGGTACAATGAGCAGTTCTTC.